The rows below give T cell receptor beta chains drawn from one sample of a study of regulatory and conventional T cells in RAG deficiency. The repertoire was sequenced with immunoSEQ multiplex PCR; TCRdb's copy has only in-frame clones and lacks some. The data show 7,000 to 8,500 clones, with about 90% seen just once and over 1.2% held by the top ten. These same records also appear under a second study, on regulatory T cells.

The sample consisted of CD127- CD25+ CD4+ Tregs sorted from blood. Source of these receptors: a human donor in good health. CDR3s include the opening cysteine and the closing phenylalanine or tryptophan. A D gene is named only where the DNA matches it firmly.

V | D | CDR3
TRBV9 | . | CASSVGRGGEAEAFF
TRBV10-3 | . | CAISDGQNYNEQFF
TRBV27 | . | CASSLLRGWNYEQYF
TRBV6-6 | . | CASSYSGISYEQYF
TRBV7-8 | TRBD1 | CASSLYSGTGKAETQYF
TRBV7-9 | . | CASSYSLLQGNHNSPLHF
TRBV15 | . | CATSRAGVGQHNTEAFF
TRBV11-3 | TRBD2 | CASSLVAGGTDTQYF
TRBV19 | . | CASIGAGNTEAFF
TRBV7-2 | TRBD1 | CASSFGTDYEQYF
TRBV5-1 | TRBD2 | CASSYGLAGQVAGELFF
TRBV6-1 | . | CALGAGRWIQYF
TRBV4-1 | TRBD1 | CASSQGGQGNEQFF
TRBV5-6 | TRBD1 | CASSLGQIYNSPLPF
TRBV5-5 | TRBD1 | CASSHPRTGAGEAFF
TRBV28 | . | CASSVGQGHQPQHF
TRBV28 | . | CASSSLAYGYTF
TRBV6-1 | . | CASGFGFGRRGFF
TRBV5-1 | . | CASSPQGGELFF
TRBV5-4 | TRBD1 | CASSESGGRGTDTQYF
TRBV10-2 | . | CASSTTGFSGANVLTF
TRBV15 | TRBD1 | CATSRARTGGRTEAFF
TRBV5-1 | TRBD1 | CASSIGTGTFRYTEAFF
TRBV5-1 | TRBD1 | CASSPGTGVSGANVLTF